What follows describes a single T cell receptor beta chain. Per the original methods: Estimates of nucleated cell counts were drawn from the amplification of reference gene primers. This table comes from immunoSEQ multiplex PCR, and its TCRdb copy is limited to in-frame clones, with some not included. The V and J calls and clone size were taken over from that table, and D and trimming were inferred from the DNA. The table lists some 83,000 clones, roughly 78% of them singletons, with 13% to 15% in the top ten. The V and J ends lost 8 bases and 5 bases, in that order; junction bases with no gene match: 8. Germline CDR1 is MDHEN and CDR2 is SYDVKM. This CDR3 has 13 amino acids. The sample is drawn from a study of blood T cell repertoires in COVID-19. The overall study: Italy, Spain and the United States were the sources of the convalescent and acute COVID-19 samples. The analysed material was cDNA or gDNA that came from T cells, B-cell-depleted T cells, or PBMCs.

V gene TRBV28 combines with J gene TRBJ1-2, with 7 bases aligning to TRBD1. Sequencing was performed on peripheral blood. The receptor was isolated from a woman aged 80 or older with acute or convalescent COVID-19. CDR3 amino acids: CASFAGTEYGYTF. For the CDR3, the DNA is TGTGCCAGCTTCGCCGGGACAGAATATGGCTACACCTTC.